This record covers a single T cell receptor (beta chain). The sample comes from a study of blood T cell repertoires in COVID-19. The length of the CDR3 is 15 residues. Germline CDR1 SGHAT, CDR2 FQNNGV. V was clipped by 5 bases and J by 5 bases; unmatched bases: 8. Authors' methods: For nucleated cells, counts were estimated from reference gene primer amplification. The data were produced by immunoSEQ multiplex PCR, yet TCRdb's version contains in-frame clones alone and is incomplete. V and J calls and clone size are copied from that table; D and trimming were computed from the DNA. The sample contains tens of thousands of clones, about 80% of which appear only once.

This clonotype originated in a woman in her seventies with acute or convalescent COVID-19. The chain joins TRBV11-2 to TRBJ2-5, with TRBD1 identical over 10 bases. Specimen: peripheral blood. The CDR3: CASSLADRGHETQYF. CDR3 nucleotides: TGTGCCAGCAGCCTCGCCGACAGGGGGCATGAGACCCAGTACTTC.